A selection of T cell receptor beta chains follows, all from one sample in a study of breast tumors, draining lymph nodes, adjacent tissues. From the multiplex PCR reads, TCRdb called clonotypes with MiXCR, one entry per CDR3 protein. This table has approximately 120,000 distinct CDR3 sequences, about 20% appearing once. The sample comprised axillary lymph node tissue. All receptors derive from a female donor with breast cancer. Some clones in this sample may be carry-over from other donors' samples. The CDR3 runs from the conserved cysteine through the conserved F or W. A D gene is named only where the DNA matches it firmly. Size is stated for part of the rows, as once, few or many counts, or as a class when the clone is expanded.

>TRBJ2-1|TRBV7-2|TRBD2|many
CASGRSGSLHEQFF
TGTGCCAGCGGTCGGAGCGGGAGTCTTCATGAGCAGTTCTTC
>TRBJ1-2|TRBV11-2|NA|NA
CASTPRTDYYGYTF
TGTGCCAGCACCCCCAGGACAGATTACTATGGCTACACCTTC
>TRBJ2-7|TRBV5-5|NA|many
CASSEGPGESYEQYF
TGTGCCAGCAGCGAGGGACCAGGGGAGTCCTACGAGCAGTACTTC
>TRBJ2-6|TRBV5-1|NA|many
CASRTVSGANVLTF
TGCGCCAGCAGGACTGTTTCTGGGGCCAACGTCCTGACTTTC
>TRBJ1-3|TRBV28|NA|many
CASSLGGNTIYF
TGTGCCAGCAGTTTGGGGGGAAACACCATATATTTT
>TRBJ1-5|TRBV12-3/TRBV12-4|NA|many
CATSEGHQPQHF
TGTGCCACATCGGAAGGTCACCAGCCCCAGCATTTT
>TRBJ2-1|TRBV24-1|NA|many
CATSSYRDNEQFF
TGTGCCACCAGTTCGTATCGGGACAATGAGCAGTTCTTC
>TRBJ2-1|TRBV20-1|TRBD2|many
CSARDRSRGLRNEQFF
TGCAGTGCTAGAGATAGGTCCCGGGGACTAAGAAATGAGCAGTTCTTC
>TRBJ2-1|TRBV7-2|TRBD2|many
CASSPVAGVYNEQFF
TGTGCCAGCAGCCCCGTAGCGGGAGTGTACAATGAGCAGTTCTTC
>TRBJ2-1|TRBV19|NA|many
CASSITSGLANEQFF
TGTGCCAGTAGTATCACCAGCGGCCTTGCGAATGAGCAGTTCTTC
>TRBJ2-3|TRBV7-8|NA|many
CASSREGIGADTQYF
TGTGCCAGCAGCCGAGAGGGTATAGGGGCAGATACGCAGTATTTT
>TRBJ1-2|TRBV12-3/TRBV12-4|NA|many
CASTPDWGGYTF
TGTGCCAGCACTCCAGATTGGGGGGGCTACACCTTC
>TRBJ1-6|TRBV16|NA|NA
CASSQLGGKDSPLHF
TGTGCCAGCAGCCAATTGGGGGGGAAGGACTCACCCCTCCACTTT
>TRBJ2-7|TRBV5-1|NA|many
CASRIGVNEQYF
TGCGCCAGCAGAATCGGGGTTAACGAGCAGTACTTC
>TRBJ1-2|TRBV28|TRBD1|many
CASSFMGQGAYGYTF
TGTGCCAGCAGTTTCATGGGACAGGGGGCCTATGGCTACACCTTC
>TRBJ1-2|TRBV29-1|NA|many
CSVPQGTNYGYTF
TGCAGCGTTCCGCAGGGCACTAACTATGGCTACACCTTC
>TRBJ2-7|TRBV4-2|NA|many
CASSQNRAFVSYEQYF
TGTGCCAGCAGCCAAAACAGGGCCTTCGTCTCCTACGAGCAGTACTTC
>TRBJ1-6|TRBV9|NA|many
CASSVAVGTSPLHF
TGTGCCAGCAGCGTAGCGGTGGGCACCTCACCCCTCCACTTT
>TRBJ1-4|TRBV19|NA|many
CASSLGTAYEKLFF
TGTGCCAGTAGTCTCGGGACTGCTTATGAAAAACTGTTTTTT
>TRBJ2-3|TRBV14|NA|many
CASSQAGSGGVQYF
TGTGCCAGCAGCCAAGCGGGGTCGGGGGGCGTCCAGTATTTT
>TRBJ2-3|TRBV12-3/TRBV12-4|NA|many
CASSPPSGPPSTDTQYF
TGTGCCAGCAGCCCGCCCTCGGGGCCGCCTAGCACAGATACGCAGTATTTT
>TRBJ2-3|TRBV9|TRBD2|NA
CASGVEVGGADTQYF
TGTGCCAGCGGCGTAGAGGTGGGAGGGGCAGATACGCAGTATTTT
>TRBJ1-2|TRBV30|TRBD1|NA
CAFSGTGANYGYTF
TGTGCCTTCTCAGGGACAGGAGCTAACTATGGCTACACCTTC
>TRBJ2-1|TRBV19|TRBD1|many
CASGAGGNNEQFF
TGTGCCAGCGGGGCAGGGGGTAACAATGAGCAGTTCTTC
>TRBJ2-1|TRBV20-1|NA|many
CSAREGGRGDNEQFF
TGCAGTGCTAGAGAAGGGGGAAGGGGAGACAATGAGCAGTTCTTC
>TRBJ2-7|TRBV2|NA|many
CASITSWGDEQYF
TGTGCCAGCATCACCTCCTGGGGGGACGAGCAGTACTTC
>TRBJ2-1|TRBV2|TRBD2|many
CASSEARLAGALYNEQFF
TGTGCCAGCAGTGAAGCCCGACTAGCGGGAGCCCTATACAATGAGCAGTTCTTC
>TRBJ2-7|TRBV27|TRBD2|NA
CASEGGAGGGYEQYF
TGTGCCAGCGAGGGTGGCGCGGGAGGCGGATACGAGCAGTACTTC
>TRBJ2-5|TRBV18|NA|many
CASSPGENRETQYF
TGTGCCAGCTCACCAGGGGAGAACAGGGAGACCCAGTACTTC
>TRBJ1-3|TRBV7-2|TRBD1|many
CASSLTGEGNTIYF
TGTGCCAGCAGCCTGACAGGGGAGGGAAACACCATATATTTT
>TRBJ1-5|TRBV5-1|TRBD1|many
CASSPGTGGSNQPQHF
TGCGCCAGCAGCCCGGGGACAGGGGGTAGCAATCAGCCCCAGCATTTT
>TRBJ2-7|TRBV12-5|NA|many
CASGFLLPPYEQYF
TGTGCTAGTGGTTTTCTGCTACCCCCCTACGAGCAGTACTTC
>TRBJ2-2|TRBV11-2|TRBD1|NA
CASSISMGQAGTGELFF
TGTGCCAGCAGCATTAGTATGGGACAGGCGGGCACCGGGGAGCTGTTTTTT
>TRBJ2-2|TRBV7-8|NA|many
CASSLARVPPRGGELFF
TGTGCCAGCAGCTTAGCGCGTGTGCCCCCCCGAGGCGGGGAGCTGTTTTTT
>TRBJ2-2|TRBV20-1|TRBD2|many
CSATGTRYTGELFF
TGCAGTGCCACCGGGACTAGATACACCGGGGAGCTGTTTTTT
>TRBJ2-2|TRBV19|NA|many
CASTNGGVGELFF
TGTGCCAGTACCAACGGGGGCGTCGGGGAGCTGTTTTTT
>TRBJ2-5|TRBV24-1|TRBD2|many
CATSDTREDPKRPQYF
TGTGCCACCAGTGATACTCGGGAGGATCCCAAGAGACCCCAGTACTTC
>TRBJ2-7|TRBV6-1|NA|NA
CASSPTGHEQYF
TGTGCCAGCAGTCCAACAGGGCACGAGCAGTACTTC
>TRBJ2-1|TRBV11-3|NA|NA
CASSLGFNGQFF
TGTGCCAGCAGCTTAGGATTCAATGGGCAGTTCTTC
>TRBJ2-3|TRBV19|NA|many
CASTSGDTQYF
NA
>TRBJ1-5|TRBV28|NA|NA
CASKRTASEPQHF
TGTGCCAGCAAGAGGACAGCCTCCGAGCCCCAGCATTTT
>TRBJ2-1|TRBV28|NA|NA
CASREGIRGTVEQFF
TGTGCCAGCAGAGAAGGGATTAGAGGTACGGTTGAGCAGTTCTTC
>TRBJ2-1|TRBV9|NA|many
CASSVEDSLYNEQFF
TGTGCCAGCAGCGTAGAAGACAGCCTCTACAATGAGCAGTTCTTC
>TRBJ2-7|TRBV11-2|TRBD2|many
CASSPGLAGTLSYEQYF
TGTGCCAGCAGTCCCGGACTAGCGGGAACACTATCCTACGAGCAGTACTTC
>TRBJ2-3|TRBV7-2|TRBD2|many
CASSLGGGRSDTQYF
TGTGCCAGCAGCTTAGGGGGCGGGAGAAGTGATACGCAGTATTTT
>TRBJ2-7|TRBV10-2|TRBD1|many
CASTWTGFEQYF
TGCGCCAGCACCTGGACAGGGTTTGAGCAGTACTTC